This T cell receptor beta chain derives from a study of OX40 agonist ivuxolimab in advanced cancers. General study findings and limits: On average, CD8+ T cells had more expanded clones than CD4+. Partial responders at 0.1-3.0 mg/kg had among the lowest clonal expansion.

Some clones are missing from TCRdb's copy, which holds only in-frame ones; the method was immunoSEQ multiplex PCR. The sample contains tens of thousands of clones, around 90% of which appear only once. Points on this clone: The antigen remains undetermined.

Trimming took 10 bases from V and 1 from J, leaving 8 bases between them. Germline CDR1 SNHLY, CDR2 FYNNEI. The CDR3 length is 11 residues. Autoimmune disease history or systemic immunosuppression led to patients being barred. Blood sampling was done at baseline, cycle 4 day 1, and cycle 7 day 1. The specimen was CD4+ or CD8+ T cells sorted from blood, collected in a trial of the OX40 agonist ivuxolimab. The source of this sequence is an adult with an advanced solid tumor such as melanoma, head and neck, liver or kidney cancer. The genes are TRBV2 and TRBJ2-7; no clear D gene. CDR3 loop: CATQASYEQYF. The DNA for the CDR3 is TGTGCCACCCAAGCGTCCTACGAGCAGTACTTC.